The entry that follows covers one T cell receptor (beta chain) sequence. In Seattle, patients joined the study during active infection and were tracked longitudinally. Per the original data handling: Nucleated cell counts were estimated from reference gene primer amplification. Measured with immunoSEQ multiplex PCR; TCRdb has only the in-frame clones, and not every one. Clone size and V and J calls were adopted from that table, with D and trimming inferred from the DNA. The table has tens of thousands of clones, more than 80% seen once. The data belong to a study of blood T cell repertoires in COVID-19. In the study overall: Specimens from acute and convalescent COVID-19 originated in the United States, Italy and Spain.

The CDR3 extends over 16 amino acids. Trimming took 0 bases from V and 4 from J, leaving 15 bases between them. Germline-derived CDR1 and CDR2 are MNHEY and SVGAGI. This TCR was recovered from a man older than 75 with COVID-19, enrolled during active disease. Input material: peripheral blood. The chain has TRBV6-5 and TRBJ1-1, with D hard to call. The CDR3 DNA follows: TGTGCCAGCAGTTACTCGAGTGTGGGAGGGCGCACTGAAGCTTTCTTT. This sequence encodes CASSYSSVGGRTEAFF.